This passage covers 23 T cell receptor beta chains from one sample sequenced in a study of blood T cell repertoires in COVID-19. Generated by immunoSEQ multiplex PCR, the TCRdb table keeps only in-frame clones and is missing some. There are about 100,000 clones in the sample; roughly 86% occur only once, and 15% to 20% lies in the top ten. The source material was peripheral blood. These receptors were obtained from a human donor in a cohort sampled during active COVID-19.

The chain is built from TRBV5-5 and TRBJ2-7, with 9 bases identical to TRBD2. From germline, CDR1 is SGHKS and CDR2 YYEKEE (reference sequence). CDR3 length: 16 residues. V trimming: 0 bases; J trimming: 4 bases; junction bases outside the gene matches: 8. CDR3 bases: TGTGCCAGCAGCTTGGGGTCCGGAGCGGGAGGTTACGAGCAGTACTTC. Its protein product is CASSLGSGAGGYEQYF.

The chain is built from TRBV6-1 and TRBJ2-3, with 8 bases matching TRBD1. The CDR3 consists of 16 residues. The J segment lost 1 base and the V segment lost 0 bases, leaving 3 bases of the junction unmatched. Germline V lookup: CDR1 MNHNS, CDR2 SASEGT. As DNA, the CDR3 is TGTGCCAGCAGTGAAGCGCAGGGGGCGGGCACAGATACGCAGTATTTT. It specifies CASSEAQGAGTDTQYF.

The chain combines TRBV10-1 with TRBJ2-2; 9 bases map to TRBD1. After removal of 6 bases from V and 3 bases from J, the junction contained 8 bases not matched to a gene. This CDR3 is built from 16 residues. In germline, CDR1 is WNHNN, CDR2 SYGVQD (reference sequence). In DNA form, the CDR3 reads TGCGCCAGCAGCGACCCGGGACAGGGCGACACCGGGGAGCTGTTTTTT. This translates into CASSDPGQGDTGELFF.

The chain is built from TRBV6-2 or TRBV6-3 and TRBJ2-7, with 7 bases matching TRBD2. With 5 bases clipped from V and 0 bases from J, the junction kept 22 bases outside the gene matches. The germline CDR1 and CDR2 sequences are MNHEY and SVGEGT. This CDR3 is 20 amino acids long. In DNA, the CDR3 is TGTGCCAGCAGTCGCAATTTCCACGCAAAACTAGCGCCTAGCTCCTACGAGCAGTACTTC. Translated: CASSRNFHAKLAPSSYEQYF.

J is TRBJ1-3 and V is TRBV6-2 or TRBV6-3; the D gene is possibly TRBD1 (6 bases). This CDR3 has 15 residues. Trimming cost V 5 bases and J 0 bases, with 11 bases left between them. The germline gives CDR1 MNHEY, CDR2 SVGEGT. CDR3 sequence (DNA): TGTGCCAGCAGTCGGGACAACCGCTCTGGAAACACCATATATTTT. Translating gives CASSRDNRSGNTIYF.

In its sample, this clone was seen once. This sequence joins TRBV6-6 and TRBJ1-2; 7 nucleotides line up with TRBD1. J was trimmed by 2 bases and V by 8 bases; bases with no gene match: 5. The CDR3 sequence is 13 residues long. The germline V gene has CDR1 MNHNY and CDR2 SVGAGI (reference sequence). CDR3 region: CASLAGGNYGYTF. The CDR3 DNA sequence: TGTGCCAGCTTGGCAGGGGGGAACTATGGCTACACCTTC.

The chain joins TRBV6-2 or TRBV6-3 to TRBJ2-3, with 8 bases fitting TRBD2. V trimming: 5 bases; J trimming: 2 bases; junction bases outside the gene matches: 6. The CDR3 is 15 residues long. CDR1 and CDR2 (germline): MNHEY, SVGEGT. The CDR3 sequence: CASSRLAIFTDTQYF. DNA of the CDR3: TGTGCCAGCAGTCGACTAGCGATTTTCACAGATACGCAGTATTTT.

The chain employs TRBV7-2 and TRBJ2-3; the match to TRBD2 covers 10 bases. The germline CDR1 and CDR2 sequences are SGHTA and FQGNSA. The CDR3 totals 15 residues. The junction had 4 bases not matched to a gene; V was cut back by 5 bases and J by 2 bases. The CDR3 DNA follows: TGTGCCAGCAGCGGACTAGCGGCAGCCACAGATACGCAGTATTTT. Protein: CASSGLAAATDTQYF.

The rearrangement links TRBV27 to TRBJ2-4; D may be TRBD1 (5 bases). Germline V gene sequence: CDR1 MNHEY, CDR2 SMNVEV (reference sequence). With 10 bases removed from V and 0 bases from J, the gap between germline ends came to 10 bases. CDR3 size: 13 residues. The CDR3 DNA is TGTGCCACGGTGGGGCAAGCCAAAAACATTCAGTACTTC. It codes for CATVGQAKNIQYF.

The chain couples TRBV28 to TRBJ2-7, with 9 bases identical to TRBD1. The CDR3 loop spans 14 amino acids. Germline values: CDR1 MDHEN, CDR2 SYDVKM. The J segment lost 3 bases and the V segment lost 11 bases, leaving 11 bases of the junction unmatched. The CDR3 coding sequence is TGTGCCTGCTCAGGACAGGGGCCCCACTACGAGCAGTACTTC. Its translation: CACSGQGPHYEQYF.

Here the CDR3 DNA reads TGTGCCAGCAGCCAATCAATCTCCGGGGTAAACATTCAGTACTTC. Amino acids: CASSQSISGVNIQYF. The chain employs TRBV3-1 (or the pseudogene TRBV3-2) and TRBJ2-4; D is possibly TRBD2 (5 bases). Trimming stripped 2 bases from V and 6 bases from J, with 14 bases between. The CDR3 covers 15 residues. Germline CDR1 LGHDT, CDR2 YNNKEL (reference sequence).

The rearrangement joins TRBV5-1 to TRBJ1-1, with a possible D match to TRBD1 (5 bases). Trimming took 1 base from V and 4 from J, leaving 8 bases between them. The CDR3 has 13 amino acids. Germline V gives CDR1 SGHRS, CDR2 YFSETQ. The CDR3, as DNA: TGCGCCAGCAGCTTGTCAGGGTTCACTGAAGCTTTCTTT. This translates into CASSLSGFTEAFF.

The chain uses TRBV4-2 and TRBJ1-6; D is ambiguous. CDR3 size: 13 residues. Germline V gene data show CDR1 as LGHNA and CDR2 as YNFKEQ. With 1 base removed from V and 10 bases from J, the gap between germline ends came to 8 bases. CDR3 loop: CASSQGVYSPLHF. CDR3 in DNA: TGTGCCAGCAGCCAAGGAGTTTACTCACCCCTCCACTTT.

V gene TRBV29-1 combines with J gene TRBJ2-7; TRBD1 aligns across 7 bases. CDR3 size: 12 residues. Germline assignment: CDR1 SQVTM and CDR2 ANQGSEA. V lost 4 bases to trimming and J lost 5 bases; unmatched junction nucleotides: 5. CDR3 loop: CSVGGQANEQYF. The CDR3 nucleotides read TGCAGCGTTGGAGGACAGGCTAACGAGCAGTACTTC.

This chain joins TRBV4-1 and TRBJ2-3; 7 positions agree with TRBD2. This CDR3 region has 15 residues. The germline V gene encodes CDR1 MGHRA and CDR2 YSYEKL. Trimming cost V 4 bases and J 3 bases; bases outside gene matches: 7. CDR3 DNA sequence: TGCGCCAGCAGCCCTCAGCAGCGGGGAACAGATACGCAGTATTTT. Its translation is CASSPQQRGTDTQYF.

The J gene is TRBJ2-3, the V gene TRBV7-3; TRBD2 matches at 9 bases. This CDR3 spans 18 amino acids. Germline CDR1 is SGHTA and CDR2 is FQGTGA. J lost 3 bases, V lost 3 bases, and 13 bases had no gene match. The CDR3 bases are TGTGCCAGCAGCTTGTCGGTCCTGGCGGGAGGGCCAACAGATACGCAGTATTTT. Amino acids: CASSLSVLAGGPTDTQYF.

The rearrangement links TRBV7-4 to TRBJ2-7, with D perhaps matching TRBD1 (6 bases). CDR1 is SGHVT and CDR2 is SQSDAQ in the germline V gene. V was trimmed by 7 bases and J by 0 bases, leaving 13 bases between them. The CDR3 is 14 amino acids. In DNA, the CDR3 is TGTGCCAGCATCCCAGGGGCCCCCTCCTACGAGCAGTACTTC. Amino acids: CASIPGAPSYEQYF.

CDR3: CASSLASGRASDTQYF. CDR3 sequence (DNA): TGTGCCAGCAGCTTAGCTAGCGGGAGGGCATCAGATACGCAGTATTTT. This chain connects TRBV7-9 to TRBJ2-3; TRBD2 aligns across 11 bases. After removal of 0 bases from V and 4 bases from J, the junction contained 3 bases not matched to a gene. CDR1 is SEHNR, CDR2 FQNEAQ, per germline (reference sequence). This CDR3 is built from 16 residues.

V is TRBV6-1 and J is TRBJ1-1, with D perhaps TRBD1 (6 bases). The CDR3 is 12 residues long. In germline, CDR1 is MNHNS, CDR2 SASEGT. V was shortened by 2 bases and J by 5 bases, with 6 bases between the two germline ends. The CDR3 region is CASSERGTEAFF. The CDR3 DNA sequence: TGTGCCAGCAGTGAAAGGGGGACTGAAGCTTTCTTT.

This clone occurred once. The rearrangement joins TRBV7-8 to TRBJ2-7; TRBD2 matches 8 bases. This CDR3 spans 14 amino acids. V lost 5 bases, J lost 4 bases, and 7 bases stayed unmatched. Germline V lookup: CDR1 SGHVS, CDR2 FQNEAQ. The CDR3 region has the DNA TGTGCCAGCAGCCCAGCAGCGGGAGCTTACGAGCAGTACTTC. Its translation: CASSPAAGAYEQYF.

The genes are TRBV9 and TRBJ2-2; 9 nucleotides agree with TRBD2. This CDR3 is 16 amino acids long. Unmatched junction bases numbered 10, after V lost 3 bases and J lost 7 bases. Germline V gene sequence: CDR1 SGDLS, CDR2 YYNGEE. The CDR3 sequence: CASSGGQREDFGELFF. The CDR3 nucleotides read TGTGCCAGCAGCGGTGGGCAGCGGGAGGACTTCGGGGAGCTGTTTTTT.

The chain employs TRBV7-2 and TRBJ2-3, with D perhaps TRBD2 (6 bases). CDR1 and CDR2 (germline): SGHTA, FQGNSA. The CDR3 consists of 15 residues. Trimming pared 2 bases from V and 4 bases from J, leaving 13 bases between. The CDR3 loop is CASSLWDSPADTQYF. In DNA form, the CDR3 reads TGTGCCAGCAGCTTATGGGACTCACCGGCAGATACGCAGTATTTT.

This chain connects TRBV28 to TRBJ2-1; possible D gene TRBD2, 6 bases. From germline, CDR1 is MDHEN and CDR2 SYDVKM. With 3 bases removed from V and 6 bases from J, the gap between germline ends came to 12 bases. The CDR3 length is 14 residues. The CDR3 reads CASSFPGDINEQFF. CDR3 DNA: TGTGCCAGCAGTTTCCCGGGAGATATCAATGAGCAGTTCTTC. The whole variable domain, filled in from reference TRBV28 and TRBJ2-1, reads DVKVTQSSRYLVKRTGEKVFLECVQDMDHENMFWYRQDPGLGLRLIYFSYDVKMKEKGDIPEGYSVSREKKERFSLILESASTNQTSMYLCASSFPGDINEQFFGPGTRLTVL.